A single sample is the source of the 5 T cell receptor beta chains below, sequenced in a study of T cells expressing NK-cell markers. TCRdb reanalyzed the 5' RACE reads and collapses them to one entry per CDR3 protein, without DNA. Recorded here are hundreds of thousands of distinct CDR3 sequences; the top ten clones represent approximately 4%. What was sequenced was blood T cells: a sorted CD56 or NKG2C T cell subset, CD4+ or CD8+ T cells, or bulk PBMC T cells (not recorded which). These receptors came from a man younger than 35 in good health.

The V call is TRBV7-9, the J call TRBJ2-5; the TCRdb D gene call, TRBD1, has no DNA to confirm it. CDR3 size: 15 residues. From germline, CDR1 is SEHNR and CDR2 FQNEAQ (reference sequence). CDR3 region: CASSPHTGRKETQYF.

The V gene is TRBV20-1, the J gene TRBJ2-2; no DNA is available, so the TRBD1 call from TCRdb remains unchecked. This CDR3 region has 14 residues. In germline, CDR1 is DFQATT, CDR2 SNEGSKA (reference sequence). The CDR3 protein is CSASQGMAAGELFF.

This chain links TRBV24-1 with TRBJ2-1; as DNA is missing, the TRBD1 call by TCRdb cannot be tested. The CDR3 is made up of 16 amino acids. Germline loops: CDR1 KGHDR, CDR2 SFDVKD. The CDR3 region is CATSDRSGASYNEQFF.

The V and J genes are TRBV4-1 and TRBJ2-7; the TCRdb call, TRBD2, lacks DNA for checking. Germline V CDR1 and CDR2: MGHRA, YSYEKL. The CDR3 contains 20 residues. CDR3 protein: CASSQAGVYKREVIDYEQYF.

CDR3 sequence: CASSSTLTGQRNSPLHF. This chain uses TRBV18 with TRBJ1-6; TCRdb calls TRBD1, which cannot be checked without DNA. The CDR3 extends over 17 amino acids. CDR1 is KGHSH and CDR2 is LQKENI in the germline V gene.